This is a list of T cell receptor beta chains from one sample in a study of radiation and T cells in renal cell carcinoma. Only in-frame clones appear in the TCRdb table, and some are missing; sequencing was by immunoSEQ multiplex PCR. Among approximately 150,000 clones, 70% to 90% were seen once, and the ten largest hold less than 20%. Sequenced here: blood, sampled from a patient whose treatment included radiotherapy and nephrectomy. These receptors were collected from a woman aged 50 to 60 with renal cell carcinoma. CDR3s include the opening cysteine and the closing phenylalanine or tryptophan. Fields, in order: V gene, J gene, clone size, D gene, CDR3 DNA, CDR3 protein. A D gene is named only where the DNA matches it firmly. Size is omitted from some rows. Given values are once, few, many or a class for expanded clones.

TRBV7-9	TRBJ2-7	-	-	TGTGCCACCTCCGAGGGAGGGGGGGCCTACGAGCAGTACTTC	CATSEGGGAYEQYF
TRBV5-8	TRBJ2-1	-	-	TGTGCCAGCAGTTCCCCCCCCCACAATGAGCAGTTCTTC	CASSSPPHNEQFF
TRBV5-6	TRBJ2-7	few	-	TGTGCCAGCAGCTTGGCCACGGGGGAAAGGTACTTC	CASSLATGERYF
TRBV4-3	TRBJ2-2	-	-	TGCGCCAGCAGCCTCGGAACAGGGATTTACACCGGGGAGCTGTTTTTT	CASSLGTGIYTGELFF
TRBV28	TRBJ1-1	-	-	TGTGCCAGCAGTTCGAGGGCCCTCCCGAACACTGAAGCTTTCTTT	CASSSRALPNTEAFF
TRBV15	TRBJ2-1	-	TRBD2	TGTGCCACCAGCAGAGGGGGTAGCGGGAGCGATGAGCAGTTCTTC	CATSRGGSGSDEQFF
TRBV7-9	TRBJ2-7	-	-	TGTGCCAGCAGCCACCGTTTCTACGAGCAGTACTTC	CASSHRFYEQYF
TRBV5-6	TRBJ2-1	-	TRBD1	TGTGCCAGCAGCTTTGGGGACAGCTCCTACAATGAGCAGTTCTTC	CASSFGDSSYNEQFF
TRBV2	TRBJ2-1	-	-	TGTGCCGCTAGGCGGGGCTCCTACAATGAGCAGTTCTTC	CAARRGSYNEQFF
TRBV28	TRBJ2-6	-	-	TGTGCCAGCAGGCTAGCGTGGAGCTCTGGGGCCAACGTCCTGACTTTC	CASRLAWSSGANVLTF
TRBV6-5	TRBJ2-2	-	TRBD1	TGTGCCAGCAGAACCGGGACAGCAAACACCGGGGAGCTGTTTTTT	CASRTGTANTGELFF
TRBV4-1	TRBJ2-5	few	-	TGCGCCAGCAGCCAATTCCGCGGGGAGACCCAGTACTTC	CASSQFRGETQYF
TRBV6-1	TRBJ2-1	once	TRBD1	TGTGCCAGCAAAGAGACAGGGGTCCACAATGAGCAGTTCTTC	CASKETGVHNEQFF
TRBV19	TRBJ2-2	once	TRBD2	TGTGCCAGTAGTATAGATGGAAGTTGGGGGAGGGCCGTCACCGGGGAGCTGTTTTTT	CASSIDGSWGRAVTGELFF
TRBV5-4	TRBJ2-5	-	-	TGTGCCAGCAGCCCGCCGGGGGTAGGAGGAAAAGAGACCCAGTACTTC	CASSPPGVGGKETQYF